In its sample, the clone carrying this T cell receptor (beta chain) was seen a few times. The antigen is not known. The sample belongs to a study of T cell responses to AZD1222 COVID-19 vaccine. Profiling relied on immunoSEQ multiplex PCR, and the TCRdb table lists in-frame clones only, not all of them. This sample has around 140,000 clones, with approximately 85% found just once. Findings and limits, study-wide: Across the whole spike, CD4 TCRs peaked at regions 160-218 and 743-854. The donor cohort was predominantly white British with a female majority, and clonal diversity may have been underestimated.

The ends were cut back, 3 bases at V and 7 bases at J, with 16 bases in the middle. The CDR3 extends over 14 amino acids. Germline V gene lookup returns CDR1 SQVTM and CDR2 ANQGSEA. This chain joins TRBV29-1 and TRBJ2-1, with D possibly being TRBD1 or TRBD2 (5 bases each). Source: peripheral blood, taken 28 days after the second dose of the MenACWY control vaccine. The origin of this receptor is an adult who received the MenACWY meningococcal vaccine as a control. The DNA for the CDR3 is TGCAGCGTTGATTCTAAGGGGACGGCGAATGAGCAGTTCTTC. Translation: CSVDSKGTANEQFF.